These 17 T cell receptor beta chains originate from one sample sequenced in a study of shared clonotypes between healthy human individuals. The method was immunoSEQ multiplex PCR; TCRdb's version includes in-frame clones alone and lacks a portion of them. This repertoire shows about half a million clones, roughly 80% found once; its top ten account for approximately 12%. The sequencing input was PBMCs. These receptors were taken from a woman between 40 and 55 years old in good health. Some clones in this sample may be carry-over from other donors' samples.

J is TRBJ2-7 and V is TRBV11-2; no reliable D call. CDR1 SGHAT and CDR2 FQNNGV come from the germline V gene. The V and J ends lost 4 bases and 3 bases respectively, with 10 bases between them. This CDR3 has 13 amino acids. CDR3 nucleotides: TGTGCCAGCAGCTCGCCCGCCCTCTACGAGCAGTACTTC. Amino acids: CASSSPALYEQYF.

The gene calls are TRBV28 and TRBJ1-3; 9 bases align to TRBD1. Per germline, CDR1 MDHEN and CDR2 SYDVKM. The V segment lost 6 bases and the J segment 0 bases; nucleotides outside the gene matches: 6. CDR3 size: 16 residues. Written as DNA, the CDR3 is TGTGCCAGCAGCCGGGACAGGGCTTTCTCTGGAAACACCATATATTTT. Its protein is CASSRDRAFSGNTIYF.

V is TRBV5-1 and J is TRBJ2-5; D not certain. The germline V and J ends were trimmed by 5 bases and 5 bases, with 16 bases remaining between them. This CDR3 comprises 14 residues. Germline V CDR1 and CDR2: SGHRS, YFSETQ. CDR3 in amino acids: CASSLSDQGETQYF. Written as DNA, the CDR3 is TGCGCCAGCAGTCTCAGCGATCAAGGGGAGACCCAGTACTTC.

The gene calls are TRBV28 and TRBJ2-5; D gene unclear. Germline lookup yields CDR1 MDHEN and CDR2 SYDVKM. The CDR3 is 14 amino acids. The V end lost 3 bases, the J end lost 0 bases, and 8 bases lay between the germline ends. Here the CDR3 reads CASSFDGNQETQYF. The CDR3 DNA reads TGTGCCAGCAGTTTCGACGGCAACCAAGAGACCCAGTACTTC.

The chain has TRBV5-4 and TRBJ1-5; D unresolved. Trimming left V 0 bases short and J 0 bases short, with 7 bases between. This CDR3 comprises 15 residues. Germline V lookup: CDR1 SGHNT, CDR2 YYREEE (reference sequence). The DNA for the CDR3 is TGTGCCAGCAGCTTGGTTCCGATTAGCAATCAGCCCCAGCATTTT. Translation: CASSLVPISNQPQHF.

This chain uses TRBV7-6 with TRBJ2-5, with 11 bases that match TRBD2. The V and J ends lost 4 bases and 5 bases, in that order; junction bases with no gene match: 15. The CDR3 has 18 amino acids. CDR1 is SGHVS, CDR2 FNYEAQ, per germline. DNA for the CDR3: TGTGCCAGCAGCTCAACGTCGGCTAGCGGGAGGCTTACGGAGACCCAGTACTTC. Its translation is CASSSTSASGRLTETQYF.

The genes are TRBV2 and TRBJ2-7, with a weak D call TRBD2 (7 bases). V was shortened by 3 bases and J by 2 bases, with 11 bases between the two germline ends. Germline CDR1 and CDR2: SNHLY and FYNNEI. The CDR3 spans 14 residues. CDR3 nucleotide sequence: TGTGCCAGCAGTGAGCACGGGGGGCCCTACGAGCAGTACTTC. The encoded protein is CASSEHGGPYEQYF.

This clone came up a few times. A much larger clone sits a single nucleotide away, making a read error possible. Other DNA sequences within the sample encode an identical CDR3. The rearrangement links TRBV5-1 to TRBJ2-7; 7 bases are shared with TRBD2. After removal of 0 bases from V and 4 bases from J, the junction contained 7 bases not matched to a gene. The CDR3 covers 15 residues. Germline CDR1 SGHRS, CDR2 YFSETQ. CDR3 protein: CASSLVGGSGYEQYF. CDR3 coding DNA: TGCGCCAGCAGCTTGGTTGGCGGGAGCGGATACGAGCAGTACTTC.

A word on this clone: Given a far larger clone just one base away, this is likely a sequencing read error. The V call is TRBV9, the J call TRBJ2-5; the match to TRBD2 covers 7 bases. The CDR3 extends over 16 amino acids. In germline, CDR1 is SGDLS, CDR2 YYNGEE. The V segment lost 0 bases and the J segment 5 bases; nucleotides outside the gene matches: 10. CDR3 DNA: TGTGCCAGCAGCGTAGGGCGGGGGTTCCGAGGGGAGACCCAGTACTTC. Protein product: CASSVGRGFRGETQYF.

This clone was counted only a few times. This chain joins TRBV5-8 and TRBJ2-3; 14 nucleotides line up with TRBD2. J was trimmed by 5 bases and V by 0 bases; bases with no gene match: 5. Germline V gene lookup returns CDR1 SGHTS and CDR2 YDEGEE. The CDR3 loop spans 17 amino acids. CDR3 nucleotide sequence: TGTGCCAGCAGCTTGGTGGGACTAGCGGGAGCGGGAGATACGCAGTATTTT. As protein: CASSLVGLAGAGDTQYF. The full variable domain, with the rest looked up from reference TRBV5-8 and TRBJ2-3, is EAGVTQSPTHLIKTRGQQATLRCSPISGHTSVYWYQQALGLGLQFLLWYDEGEERNRGNFPPRFSGRQFPNYSSELNVNALELEDSALYLCASSLVGLAGAGDTQYFGPGTRLTVL.

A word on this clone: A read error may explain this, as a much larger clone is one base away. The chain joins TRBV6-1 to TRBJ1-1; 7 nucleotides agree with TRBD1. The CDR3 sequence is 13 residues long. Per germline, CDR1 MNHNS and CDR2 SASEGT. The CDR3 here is CASSDRENTEASF. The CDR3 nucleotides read TGTGCCAGCAGCGACAGGGAGAACACTGAAGCTTCCTTT.

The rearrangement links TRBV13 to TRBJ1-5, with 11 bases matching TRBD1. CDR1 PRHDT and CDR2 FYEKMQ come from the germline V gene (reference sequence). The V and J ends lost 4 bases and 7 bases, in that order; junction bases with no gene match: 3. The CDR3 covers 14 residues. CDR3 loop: CASSSGTGGQPQHF. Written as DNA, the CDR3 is TGTGCCAGCAGCTCCGGGACAGGGGGGCAGCCCCAGCATTTT.

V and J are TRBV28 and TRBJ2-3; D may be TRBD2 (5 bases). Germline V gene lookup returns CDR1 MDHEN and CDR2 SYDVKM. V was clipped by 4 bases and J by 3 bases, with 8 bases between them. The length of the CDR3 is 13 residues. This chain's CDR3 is CASSSPGTDTQYF. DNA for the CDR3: TGTGCCAGCAGTTCTCCGGGAACAGATACGCAGTATTTT.

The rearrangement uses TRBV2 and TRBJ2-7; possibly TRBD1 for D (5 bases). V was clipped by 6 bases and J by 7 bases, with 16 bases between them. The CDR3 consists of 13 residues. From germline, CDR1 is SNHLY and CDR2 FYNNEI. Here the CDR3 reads CASSDRQMGEQYF. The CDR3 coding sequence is TGTGCCAGCAGCGACAGACAAATGGGGGAGCAGTACTTC.

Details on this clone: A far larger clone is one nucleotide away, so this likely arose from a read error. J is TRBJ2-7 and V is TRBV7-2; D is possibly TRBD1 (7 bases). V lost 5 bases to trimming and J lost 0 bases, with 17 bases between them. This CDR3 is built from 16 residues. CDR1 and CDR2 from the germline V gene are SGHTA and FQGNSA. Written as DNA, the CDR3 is TGTACCAGCAGCCGCAGCGGCGGGACAGTCTCCTACGAGCAGTACTTC. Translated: CTSSRSGGTVSYEQYF.

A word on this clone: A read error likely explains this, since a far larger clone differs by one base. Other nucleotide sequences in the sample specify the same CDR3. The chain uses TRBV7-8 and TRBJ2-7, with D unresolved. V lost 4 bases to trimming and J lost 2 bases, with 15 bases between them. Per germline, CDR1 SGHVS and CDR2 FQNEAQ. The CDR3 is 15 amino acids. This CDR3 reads CASSSRLAATYEQYF. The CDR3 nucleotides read TGTGCCAGCAGCTCACGACTGGCGGCTACCTACGAGCAGTACTTC. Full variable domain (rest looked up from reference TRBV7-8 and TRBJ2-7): GAGVSQSPRYKVAKRGQDVALRCDPISGHVSLFWYQQALGQGPEFLTYFQNEAQLDKSGLPSDRFFAERPEGSVSTLKIQRTQQEDSAVYLCASSSRLAATYEQYFGPGTRLTVT.

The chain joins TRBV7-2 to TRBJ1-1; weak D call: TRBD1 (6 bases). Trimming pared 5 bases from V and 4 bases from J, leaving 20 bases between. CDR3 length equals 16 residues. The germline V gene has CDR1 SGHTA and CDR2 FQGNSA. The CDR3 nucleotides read TGTGCCAGCAGCCCCACCGGGACAAAGGGAAGCACTGAAGCTTTCTTT. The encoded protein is CASSPTGTKGSTEAFF.